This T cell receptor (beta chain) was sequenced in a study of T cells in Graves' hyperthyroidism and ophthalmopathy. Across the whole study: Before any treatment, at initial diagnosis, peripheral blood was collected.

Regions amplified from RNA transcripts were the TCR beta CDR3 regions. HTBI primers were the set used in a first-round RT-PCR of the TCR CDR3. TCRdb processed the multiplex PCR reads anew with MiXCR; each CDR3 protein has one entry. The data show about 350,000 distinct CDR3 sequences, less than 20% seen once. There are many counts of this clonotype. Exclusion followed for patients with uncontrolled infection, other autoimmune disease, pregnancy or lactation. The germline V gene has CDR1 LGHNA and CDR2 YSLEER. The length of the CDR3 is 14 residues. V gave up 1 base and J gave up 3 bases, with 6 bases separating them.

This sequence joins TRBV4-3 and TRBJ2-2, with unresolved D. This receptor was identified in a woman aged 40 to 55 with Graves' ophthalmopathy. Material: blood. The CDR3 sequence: CASSQVIDTGELFF. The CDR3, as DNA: TGCGCCAGCAGCCAAGTTATAGACACCGGGGAGCTGTTTTTT.